This T cell receptor beta chain is drawn from a study of beta chain features in type 1 diabetes. Study-wide findings and caveats: Type 1 diabetes patients had TCRB CDR3s that were shorter (moderately but significantly so) in all four CD4+ subsets. Reads derived from cDNA could over-represent cells showing high TCR expression. Possible PCR preference for shorter templates applied equally to patients and controls. The similarity of naive, central memory and Treg TCRB repertoires appeared greater among patients than among healthy donors.

In regard to this clone: Its target is unknown.

Expressed TCRB transcripts got sequenced, as all isolated RNA was reverse transcribed. Assay used: immunoSEQ multiplex PCR; TCRdb lists only in-frame clones, some missing. The repertoire holds some 230,000 clones, with over 8.5% as singletons. From germline, CDR1 is MGHDK and CDR2 SYGVNS. The length of the CDR3 is 15 residues. Trimming removed 4 bases from V and 6 bases from J, with 15 bases in between. This chain connects TRBV25-1 to TRBJ2-2; tentative D call: TRBD1 (6 bases). The source material was naive CD4+ T cells from blood. The sequence came from a woman aged 18-30 years in good health. The CDR3: CASSAHRTVPGELFF. In DNA form, the CDR3 reads TGTGCCAGCAGTGCCCATCGGACAGTTCCCGGGGAGCTGTTTTTT.